This TCR beta chain was recorded in a study of blood T cells in healthy people across ages. The study's findings and limits: Observed TCR beta diversity showed a strong correlation with the percentage of naive T cells as measured by flow cytometry. Diversity of TCR beta per million T cells declined in a roughly linear way with age.

This CDR3 contains 16 residues. J was trimmed by 4 bases and V by 4 bases; bases with no gene match: 9. Germline V gives CDR1 MNHEY, CDR2 SVGAGI. A second PCR, run for roughly 6 to 11 cycles, used a sample-barcoded 5' primer plus a J-beta primer mix. TCRdb passed the 5' RACE reads through MiXCR, listing each CDR3 protein once. This table has 1.5 million or so distinct CDR3 sequences, roughly two fifths appearing once. This clonotype was seen more than once but under ten times. Its antigen is currently unknown. The sequence was obtained from a young woman in good health. V usage is TRBV6-5 and J usage is TRBJ2-3; 9 bases align to TRBD1. The sequenced sample was blood. The CDR3 nucleotides are TGTGCCAGCAGTTGGGGACCGGGACAGGGATCAGATACGCAGTATTTT. It encodes CASSWGPGQGSDTQYF.